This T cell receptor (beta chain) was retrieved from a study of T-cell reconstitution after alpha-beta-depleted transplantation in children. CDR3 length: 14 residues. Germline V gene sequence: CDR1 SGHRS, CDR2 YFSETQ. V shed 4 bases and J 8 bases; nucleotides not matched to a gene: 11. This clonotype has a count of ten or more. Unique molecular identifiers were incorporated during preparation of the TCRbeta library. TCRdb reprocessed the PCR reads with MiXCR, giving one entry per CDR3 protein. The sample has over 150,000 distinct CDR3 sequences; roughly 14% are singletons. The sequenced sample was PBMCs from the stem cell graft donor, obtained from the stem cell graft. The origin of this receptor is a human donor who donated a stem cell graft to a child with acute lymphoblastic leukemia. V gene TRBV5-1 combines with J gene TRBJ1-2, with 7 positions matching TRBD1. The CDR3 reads CASSTRQGVGGYTF. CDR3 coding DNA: TGCGCCAGCAGCACTCGACAGGGTGTAGGGGGCTACACCTTC.